Below are 13 T cell receptor beta chains sequenced from a single sample in a study of blood T cell repertoires in COVID-19 (dated by TCRdb to the early 2020s). The method was the immunoSEQ multiplex PCR assay. TCRdb's version of the immuneACCESS table is confined to in-frame rearrangements and falls short of the full clone set. An unresolved V gene accounts for under half of the shortfall where checked; the remainder is of unknown origin. The sample contains about 150,000 clones, 86% of them found a single time. Under 5% of the sample rests with the top ten. The sequenced sample consisted of peripheral blood. The source is a woman in her seventies with acute or convalescent COVID-19.

The chain joins TRBV10-2 to TRBJ2-7; 7 nucleotides agree with TRBD1. Germline trimming cut 7 bases from V and 4 bases from J; bases unmatched to any gene: 10. Germline loops: CDR1 WSHSY, CDR2 SAAADI. The CDR3 extends over 14 amino acids. As DNA, the CDR3 is TGCGCCAGCATGTCGGGACAGACGATATACGAGCAGTACTTC. Its translation is CASMSGQTIYEQYF.

The chain employs TRBV11-2 and TRBJ1-1; possible D gene TRBD1, 6 bases. The V end lost 2 bases, the J end lost 2 bases, and 9 bases lay between the germline ends. The CDR3 is made up of 14 amino acids. Germline V gene sequence: CDR1 SGHAT, CDR2 FQNNGV. The CDR3, as DNA: TGTGCCAGCAGCTTAAACAGGGTAAACACTGAAGCTTTCTTT. This sequence encodes CASSLNRVNTEAFF.

This clone was found a few times. The V gene is TRBV2, the J gene TRBJ1-1; 8 nucleotides align to TRBD1. V was pared by 2 bases and J by 4 bases, with 3 bases of the junction left unmatched. The CDR3 is 14 amino acids. Germline assignment: CDR1 SNHLY and CDR2 FYNNEI. CDR3 coding DNA: TGTGCCAGCAGTGAACCTACAGGGGGCACTGAAGCTTTCTTT. Encoded protein: CASSEPTGGTEAFF.

V is TRBV19 and J is TRBJ1-4, with D unclear. This CDR3 has 14 residues. CDR1 is LNHDA, CDR2 SQIVND, per germline (reference sequence). The V end lost 3 bases, the J end lost 8 bases, and 13 bases lay between the germline ends. The CDR3 region has the DNA TGTGCCAGTAGTATCGGCTCTAGTAGGGAAAAACTGTTTTTT. It is translated as CASSIGSSREKLFF.

This chain links TRBV6-5 with TRBJ2-1; 13 bases align to TRBD2. This CDR3 has 14 amino acids. The junction had 3 bases not matched to a gene; V was cut back by 5 bases and J by 8 bases. Germline V gives CDR1 MNHEY, CDR2 SVGAGI. CDR3 coding DNA: TGTGCCAGCAGTAAACTAGCGGGGGGGCATGAGCAGTTCTTC. Translated, it gives CASSKLAGGHEQFF.

V is TRBV4-3 and J is TRBJ2-2; 9 bases are a match to TRBD2. The CDR3 totals 22 residues. The germline V gene has CDR1 LGHNA and CDR2 YSLEER. J gave up 6 bases and V 0 bases, and 23 bases lay outside the gene matches. The CDR3 region is CASSQDGNVLAGSAAVAGELFF. For the CDR3, the DNA is TGCGCCAGCAGCCAAGATGGGAATGTGCTAGCGGGGTCGGCTGCTGTCGCCGGGGAGCTGTTTTTT.

The chain couples TRBV6-2 or TRBV6-3 to TRBJ2-4, with 9 bases lining up with TRBD2. The germline gives CDR1 MNHEY, CDR2 SVGEGT. There are 16 residues in the CDR3. Germline trimming cut 5 bases from V and 9 bases from J; bases unmatched to any gene: 14. The DNA for the CDR3 is TGTGCCAGCAGTCCCCATGGCGGGGGGGCCGCGGTCATTCAGTACTTC. The encoded protein is CASSPHGGGAAVIQYF.

V and J are TRBV4-3 and TRBJ1-1, with D hard to call. With 0 bases removed from V and 6 bases from J, the gap between germline ends came to 14 bases. The V gene's germline CDR1 is LGHNA and CDR2 YSLEER. The CDR3 is made up of 15 amino acids. The CDR3 DNA is TGCGCCAGCAGCCAAGAAGGACTGGGGAGCTCTGAAGCTTTCTTT. Its translation: CASSQEGLGSSEAFF.

The chain employs TRBV18 and TRBJ2-7; 9 bases line up with TRBD1. CDR1 KGHSH and CDR2 LQKENI come from the germline V gene. J gave up 1 base and V 4 bases, and 8 bases lay outside the gene matches. The CDR3 is made up of 16 amino acids. The CDR3 DNA reads TGTGCCAGCTCACGAGATTCCGGGACAGGGTCCTACGAGCAGTACTTC. Its translation is CASSRDSGTGSYEQYF.

The rearrangement links TRBV4-1 to TRBJ1-6; 9 bases are shared with TRBD1. The CDR3 has 18 residues. Germline V lookup: CDR1 MGHRA, CDR2 YSYEKL. The V and J ends lost 3 bases and 0 bases, in that order; junction bases with no gene match: 6. CDR3 DNA sequence: TGCGCCAGCAGCCAGGACAGGGGAGGGATCTCCTATAATTCACCCCTCCACTTT. Its translation: CASSQDRGGISYNSPLHF.

The chain recombines TRBV10-3 with TRBJ1-1; TRBD1 is a possible D gene (6 bases). V shed 4 bases and J shed 3 bases, with 9 bases lying between them. Germline-derived CDR1 and CDR2 are ENHRY and SYGVKD. This CDR3 comprises 13 residues. CDR3 in amino acids: CAISAGQYTEAFF. In nucleotides, the CDR3 is TGTGCCATCAGTGCCGGACAGTACACTGAAGCTTTCTTT.

This clone was observed a single time. J is TRBJ2-3 and V is TRBV5-1, with a possible D match to TRBD1 (8 bases). Trimming shortened V by 4 bases and J by 4 bases, and 13 bases separated the two germline ends. The length of the CDR3 is 14 residues. Germline V gives CDR1 SGHRS, CDR2 YFSETQ. CDR3 in amino acids: CASSRTGRADTQYF. CDR3 nucleotide sequence: TGCGCCAGCAGCCGGACAGGGAGGGCAGATACGCAGTATTTT.

The chain couples TRBV6-5 to TRBJ2-1; 7 nucleotides align to TRBD1. The CDR3 is made up of 14 amino acids. In germline, CDR1 is MNHEY, CDR2 SVGAGI. V gave up 5 bases and J gave up 2 bases; unmatched junction bases: 3. The CDR3 loop is CASSRQGTYNEQFF. DNA of the CDR3: TGTGCCAGCAGTAGACAGGGAACCTACAATGAGCAGTTCTTC.